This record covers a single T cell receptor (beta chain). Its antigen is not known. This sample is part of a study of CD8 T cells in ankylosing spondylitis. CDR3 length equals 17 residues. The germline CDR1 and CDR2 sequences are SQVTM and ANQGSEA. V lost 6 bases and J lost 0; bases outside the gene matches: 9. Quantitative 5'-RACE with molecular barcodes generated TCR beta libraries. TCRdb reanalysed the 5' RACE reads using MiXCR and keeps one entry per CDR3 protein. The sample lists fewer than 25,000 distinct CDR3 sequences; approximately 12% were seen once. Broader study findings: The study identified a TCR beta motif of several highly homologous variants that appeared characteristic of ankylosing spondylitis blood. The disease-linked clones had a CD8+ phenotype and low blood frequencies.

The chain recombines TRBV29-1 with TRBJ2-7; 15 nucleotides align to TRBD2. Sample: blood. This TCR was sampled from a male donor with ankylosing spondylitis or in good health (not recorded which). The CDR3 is CSVTGLAGGPSSYEQYF. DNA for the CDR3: TGCAGCGTGACGGGACTAGCGGGAGGCCCGAGCTCCTACGAGCAGTACTTC.